The entry that follows covers one T cell receptor beta chain sequence. The sample comes from a study of cytomegalovirus exposure and HLA in healthy donors. CDR3 length equals 17 residues. PCR was performed using 60 Vbeta and 13 Jbeta primers. Sequenced by immunoSEQ multiplex PCR; TCRdb stores in-frame clones only, minus some. The repertoire has 99,000 or so clones, around three quarters of them found once; the top ten carry around 17%. The chain recombines TRBV21-1 with TRBJ1-3; the table's D call, TRBD1, has no DNA check behind it. TRBV21-1 corresponds to a pseudogene. The TCR comes from a man in his fifties or sixties in good health and CMV-seropositive. The specimen sequenced was PBMCs. This CDR3 is CASSKDRQGFSGNTIYF. DNA for the CDR3: TGTGCCAGCAGCAAAGACAGGCAGGGGTTTTCTGGAAACACCATATATTTT.